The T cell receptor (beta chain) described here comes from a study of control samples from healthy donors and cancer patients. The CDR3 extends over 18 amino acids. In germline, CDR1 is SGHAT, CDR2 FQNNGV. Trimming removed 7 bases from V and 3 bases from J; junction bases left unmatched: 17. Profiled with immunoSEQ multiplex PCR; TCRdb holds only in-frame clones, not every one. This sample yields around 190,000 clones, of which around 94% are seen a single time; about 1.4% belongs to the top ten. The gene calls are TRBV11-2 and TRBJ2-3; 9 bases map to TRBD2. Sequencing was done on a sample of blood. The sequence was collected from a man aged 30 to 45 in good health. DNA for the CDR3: TGTGCCAGCACCGGGTGGCGGGGGGGCGGTAGTAGTACAGATACGCAGTATTTT. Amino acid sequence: CASTGWRGGGSSTDTQYF.